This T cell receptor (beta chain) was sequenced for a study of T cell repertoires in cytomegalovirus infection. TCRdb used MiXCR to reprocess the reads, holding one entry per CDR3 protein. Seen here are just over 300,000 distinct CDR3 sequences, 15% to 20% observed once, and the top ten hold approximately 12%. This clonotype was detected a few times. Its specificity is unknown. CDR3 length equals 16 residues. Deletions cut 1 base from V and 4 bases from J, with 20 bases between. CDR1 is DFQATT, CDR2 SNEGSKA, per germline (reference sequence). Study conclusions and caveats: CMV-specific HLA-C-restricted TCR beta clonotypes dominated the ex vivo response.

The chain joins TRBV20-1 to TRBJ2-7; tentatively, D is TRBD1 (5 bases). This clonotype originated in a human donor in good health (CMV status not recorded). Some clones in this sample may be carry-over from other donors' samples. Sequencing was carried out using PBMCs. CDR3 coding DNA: TGCAGTGCTAGAGTCACCCGGGCAGGGATAGGGTACGAGCAGTACTTC. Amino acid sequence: CSARVTRAGIGYEQYF.